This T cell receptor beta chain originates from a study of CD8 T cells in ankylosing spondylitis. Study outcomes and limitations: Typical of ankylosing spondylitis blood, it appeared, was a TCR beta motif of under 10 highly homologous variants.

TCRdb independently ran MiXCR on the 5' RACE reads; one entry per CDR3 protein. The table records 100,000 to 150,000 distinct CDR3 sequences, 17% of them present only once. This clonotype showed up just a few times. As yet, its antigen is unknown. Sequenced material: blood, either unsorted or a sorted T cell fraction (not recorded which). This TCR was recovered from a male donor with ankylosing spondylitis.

The CDR3 DNA reads as TGTGCCACCAGTGGAGTGGCTGGCGGTAGGAACACCGGGGAGCTGTTTTTT. Translation: CATSGVAGGRNTGELFF. The V call is TRBV24-1, the J call TRBJ2-2, with no clear D. The CDR3 loop spans 17 amino acids. V lost 5 bases to trimming and J lost 1 base, with 16 bases between them. The V gene's germline CDR1 is KGHDR and CDR2 SFDVKD.